The 20 T cell receptor beta chains below come from one sample, sequenced in a study of CD8 T cells in seronegative destructive rheumatoid arthritis. Generated by immunoSEQ multiplex PCR, the TCRdb table keeps only in-frame clones and is missing some. The data hold several thousand clones, with 70% to 85% observed a single time. The sequenced sample consisted of CD8+ T cells from blood. The receptors here all came from a woman between 45 and 69 years old with seronegative destructive rheumatoid arthritis.

The gene calls are TRBV11-2 and TRBJ2-7; 7 bases line up with TRBD2. The CDR3 runs to 14 residues. J was trimmed by 2 bases and V by 4 bases; bases with no gene match: 5. CDR1 and CDR2 from the germline V gene are SGHAT and FQNNGV. This chain's CDR3 is CASSSGSGAYEQYF. The CDR3 DNA reads TGTGCCAGCAGCTCCGGGAGCGGGGCCTACGAGCAGTACTTC.

CDR3 bases: TGTGCCAGCACCGACCGCGGGTCCCAGTACTTC. The encoded protein is CASTDRGSQYF. The gene calls are TRBV7-9 and TRBJ2-5, with a possible D match to TRBD2 (5 bases). Per germline, CDR1 SEHNR and CDR2 FQNEAQ (reference sequence). The CDR3 loop spans 11 amino acids. Deletions cut 7 bases from V and 9 bases from J, with 12 bases between. The full variable domain, completed using reference TRBV7-9 and TRBJ2-5, is DTGVSQNPRHKITKRGQNVTFRCDPISEHNRLYWYRQTLGQGPEFLTYFQNEAQLEKSRLLSDRFSAERPKGSFSTLEIQRTEQGDSAMYLCASTDRGSQYFGPGTRLLVL.

V gene TRBV15 combines with J gene TRBJ2-3; D possibly corresponds to TRBD2 (5 bases). Per the germline V gene, CDR1 is LNHNV and CDR2 is YYDKDF (reference sequence). CDR3 length equals 14 residues. V shed 0 bases and J shed 6 bases, with 10 bases lying between them. The CDR3 DNA reads as TGTGCCACCAGCAGAGATCCCTCGGGGGATACGCAGTATTTT. Translation: CATSRDPSGDTQYF.

The rearrangement uses TRBV21-1 and TRBJ1-2; TRBD1 was called by the table and not checked on the DNA. TRBV21-1 is a pseudogene segment. The CDR3 runs 16 residues. Here the CDR3 DNA reads TGTGCCAGCAGCAACCTAGGACAGGGACGATTCAGTGGCTACACCTTC. Protein product: CASSNLGQGRFSGYTF.

The gene calls are TRBV28 and TRBJ2-7; D might be TRBD1 (5 bases). CDR1 is MDHEN and CDR2 is SYDVKM in the germline V gene. The CDR3 consists of 14 residues. The ends were cut back, 3 bases at V and 3 bases at J, with 12 bases in the middle. The CDR3 bases are TGTGCCAGCAGTTTTCTGGACACCTACTACGAGCAGTACTTC. Translation: CASSFLDTYYEQYF.

The chain joins TRBV2 to TRBJ2-1, with TRBD2 identical over 8 bases. The ends lost 8 bases at V and 8 bases at J; junction bases unmatched: 11. Germline V gene sequence: CDR1 SNHLY, CDR2 FYNNEI. The CDR3 has 14 residues. CDR3 in DNA: TGTGCCAGCCGCGAGCGGGGGCTCCTATATGAGCAGTTCTTC. Translated: CASRERGLLYEQFF.

As to this clone: With only one base between it and a far larger clone, this is likely a read error. The rearrangement links TRBV7-2 to TRBJ2-7, with 13 nucleotides matching TRBD2. With V trimmed by 0 bases and J by 7 bases, 9 bases remained unmatched. This CDR3 region has 17 residues. From germline, CDR1 is SGHTA and CDR2 FQGNSA. In nucleotides, the CDR3 is TGTGCCAGCAGCTTAGCCCGAACTAGCGGGGGGGACAATGAGCAGTACTTC. Protein sequence: CASSLARTSGGDNEQYF.

CDR3 sequence reads: CASKIGQGVSYEQYF. Written as DNA, the CDR3 is TGTGCCAGCAAAATCGGACAGGGGGTTTCCTACGAGCAGTACTTC. The chain is built from TRBV6-1 and TRBJ2-7; 10 bases are shared with TRBD1. From germline, CDR1 is MNHNS and CDR2 SASEGT. The CDR3 extends over 15 amino acids. The junction had 7 bases not matched to a gene; V was cut back by 7 bases and J by 1 base.

This sequence joins TRBV19 and TRBJ1-1, with 9 positions matching TRBD1. The CDR3 extends over 17 amino acids. Germline CDR1 LNHDA, CDR2 SQIVND (reference sequence). V lost 6 bases and J lost 1; bases outside the gene matches: 12. For the CDR3, the DNA is TGTGCCAGTAGCCCCCGAAACAGGGGGCATTGGAACACTGAAGCTTTCTTT. It is translated as CASSPRNRGHWNTEAFF.

The chain joins TRBV11-2 to TRBJ2-7; 10 bases are a match to TRBD1. The CDR3 has 15 residues. Germline assignment: CDR1 SGHAT and CDR2 FQNNGV. The V and J ends lost 4 bases and 3 bases, in that order; junction bases with no gene match: 6. CDR3 region: CASSSSGTGDYEQYF. CDR3 coding DNA: TGTGCCAGCAGCTCCTCCGGGACAGGGGACTACGAGCAGTACTTC.

This chain links TRBV5-4 with TRBJ2-1; TRBD2 aligns across 15 bases. Unmatched junction bases numbered 2, after V lost 4 bases and J lost 9 bases. Germline V gene lookup returns CDR1 SGHNT and CDR2 YYREEE (reference sequence). The length of the CDR3 is 14 residues. The CDR3 here is CASSRTSGGGEQFF. As DNA, the CDR3 is TGTGCCAGCAGCCGGACTAGCGGGGGGGGTGAGCAGTTCTTC.

This clone has only a few counts. This sequence is one base from a far larger clone and is likely a read error. The chain is built from TRBV7-9 and TRBJ1-2, with TRBD1 identical over 9 bases. The CDR3 is made up of 17 amino acids. V gave up 1 base and J gave up 3 bases; unmatched junction bases: 9. Per the germline V gene, CDR1 is SEHNR and CDR2 is FQNEAQ (reference sequence). CDR3 residues: CASSLEWTGDQDYGYTF. CDR3 sequence (DNA): TGTGCCAGCAGCTTAGAGTGGACAGGGGATCAGGACTATGGCTACACCTTC. Variable domain in full (rest from reference TRBV7-9 and TRBJ1-2): DTGVSQNPRHKITKRGQNVTFRCDPISEHNRLYWYRQTLGQGPEFLTYFQNEAQLEKSRLLSDRFSAERPKGSFSTLEIQRTEQGDSAMYLCASSLEWTGDQDYGYTFGSGTRLTVV.

J is TRBJ2-2 and V is TRBV7-9; D is possibly TRBD1 (5 bases). CDR3 length: 14 amino acids. The ends were cut back, 3 bases at V and 6 bases at J, with 11 bases in the middle. Germline loops: CDR1 SEHNR, CDR2 FQNEAQ (reference sequence). The CDR3 DNA follows: TGTGCCAGCAGCTTTTCAGGGCCCCCCGGGGAGCTGTTTTTT. Its protein product is CASSFSGPPGELFF.

The V and J genes are TRBV5-6 and TRBJ2-3; 9 nucleotides agree with TRBD2. Unmatched junction bases numbered 2, after V lost 2 bases and J lost 1 base. The CDR3 length is 15 residues. Germline-derived CDR1 and CDR2 are SGHDT and YYEEEE. CDR3 amino acids: CASSLAGGGTDTQYF. CDR3 nucleotide sequence: TGTGCCAGCAGCTTAGCGGGGGGCGGCACAGATACGCAGTATTTT.

The chain links TRBV9 to TRBJ2-2; 7 bases match TRBD1. The CDR3 sequence is 16 residues long. The ends lost 0 bases at V and 2 bases at J; junction bases unmatched: 4. Germline V lookup: CDR1 SGDLS, CDR2 YYNGEE. Here the CDR3 reads CASSVAGQSNTGELFF. The CDR3 coding sequence is TGTGCCAGCAGCGTAGCGGGACAGAGTAACACCGGGGAGCTGTTTTTT.

This rearrangement joins TRBV7-2 to TRBJ2-7; 7 bases line up with TRBD1. V shed 5 bases, J shed 3 bases, and the junction held 10 bases outside the gene matches. The CDR3 runs 15 residues. Germline lookup yields CDR1 SGHTA and CDR2 FQGNSA. CDR3 nucleotides: TGTGCCAGCAGCAACCGGGACAGAGACAACTACGAGCAGTACTTC. It translates to CASSNRDRDNYEQYF.

Comments on this clone: This likely reflects a read error, since a far larger clone is one base away. The chain couples TRBV28 to TRBJ1-2; 12 positions match TRBD1. J was trimmed by 8 bases and V by 6 bases; bases with no gene match: 7. Germline CDR1 and CDR2: MDHEN and SYDVKM. The CDR3 length is 14 residues. The CDR3 nucleotides are TGTGCCAGCAGACCGGGACAGGGGGCGGTAGGCTACACCTTC. As protein: CASRPGQGAVGYTF.

To note about this clone: The conserved final phenylalanine or tryptophan is absent from the CDR3, which likely points to a read error. The CDR3 loop reads CASSRQWRGTEAFL. CDR3 sequence (DNA): TGTGCCAGCAGCCGCCAGTGGAGGGGAACTGAAGCTTTCCTT. The rearrangement joins TRBV9 to TRBJ1-1; TRBD1 might be the D (5 bases). Per the germline V gene, CDR1 is SGDLS and CDR2 is YYNGEE. The ends were cut back, 4 bases at V and 5 bases at J, with 15 bases in the middle. CDR3 size: 14 residues.

This clone is medium-sized (0.01 to 0.1%) by share. This chain uses TRBV23-1 with TRBJ2-7, with TRBD1 matching 8 bases. Being an ORF, TRBV23-1 has a function that is uncertain. CDR3 length: 13 amino acids. V dropped 3 bases and J dropped 3; count of bases not matched to a gene: 1. The CDR3 loop is CASSHTGGYEQYF. The CDR3 DNA follows: TGCGCCAGCAGTCACACAGGGGGCTACGAGCAGTACTTC.

Comments on this clone: The junction departs from germline at one end; a sequencing error may be responsible. J is TRBJ2-5 and V is TRBV6-6; D might be TRBD1 (6 bases). The CDR3 spans 9 residues. The germline gives CDR1 MNHNY, CDR2 SVGAGI (reference sequence). Here the CDR3 DNA reads TGTGCCAGCAGTGAAGCAGGGGACTTC. This sequence encodes CASSEAGDF.